The 27 T cell receptor beta chains below come from one sample, sequenced in a study of spatial heterogeneity in lung cancer. Time point given: sample taken at primary tumor resection. TCRdb passed the 5' RACE reads through MiXCR, listing each CDR3 protein once. The repertoire holds roughly 8,800 distinct CDR3 sequences, with 4.5% as singletons. Whole-study results and caveats: The study found that expanded intratumoral alpha and beta TCR counts tracked tumor mutation counts.

Which antigens these TCRs recognize remains unknown. The material sequenced was lung tumor tissue, taken at surgery. The receptors come from a female donor with early-stage non-small cell lung cancer.

This clonotype was detected ten times or more. V is TRBV27 and J is TRBJ2-1; no firm D call. CDR3 length equals 14 residues. Germline CDR1 MNHEY, CDR2 SMNVEV (reference sequence). The ends were cut back, 2 bases at V and 9 bases at J, with 14 bases in the middle. CDR3 residues: CASSLDRTTCEQFF. DNA for the CDR3: TGTGCCAGCAGTTTAGACCGCACTACTTGTGAGCAGTTCTTC.

V and J are TRBV12-3 or TRBV12-4 and TRBJ1-2; D ambiguous. V lost 3 bases and J 8 bases, leaving 13 bases between the germline ends. CDR3 length equals 13 residues. As DNA, the CDR3 is TGTGCCAGCAGTTTTCAGACCACGCGCGGCTACACCTTC. Its protein is CASSFQTTRGYTF.

This clonotype is labeled as medium-sized. This chain connects TRBV7-9 to TRBJ2-2, with 7 bases lining up with TRBD2. Germline V lookup: CDR1 SEHNR, CDR2 FQNEAQ (reference sequence). V dropped 5 bases and J dropped 2; count of bases not matched to a gene: 8. This CDR3 comprises 16 residues. This chain's CDR3 is CASSRSGIGNTGELFF. The CDR3 DNA is TGTGCCAGCAGCAGGAGCGGGATAGGCAACACCGGGGAGCTGTTTTTT.

The sample holds many counts of this clonotype. The chain links TRBV7-2 to TRBJ2-7, with TRBD1 matching 8 bases. The V gene's germline CDR1 is SGHTA and CDR2 FQGNSA. V lost 6 bases and J lost 4; bases outside the gene matches: 5. CDR3 length equals 13 residues. CDR3 bases: TGTGCCAGCAGTTCTACAGGGGGGTACGAGCAGTACTTC. Translation gives CASSSTGGYEQYF.

The sample holds many counts of this clonotype. V gene TRBV7-9 combines with J gene TRBJ1-5; D ambiguous. V was cut by 4 bases and J by 6 bases, with 7 bases left in between. CDR1 is SEHNR, CDR2 FQNEAQ, per germline (reference sequence). This CDR3 region has 12 residues. CDR3 nucleotide sequence: TGTGCCAGCAGCTCAGGCACTCAGCCCCAGCATTTT. It translates to CASSSGTQPQHF.

This clonotype came up many times. The gene calls are TRBV18 and TRBJ2-3, with 11 bases that match TRBD2. CDR3 length equals 17 residues. Per germline, CDR1 KGHSH and CDR2 LQKENI. V shed 2 bases, J shed 5 bases, and the junction held 9 bases outside the gene matches. CDR3 sequence reads: CASSPKELAGAGDTQYF. The CDR3 DNA sequence: TGTGCCAGCTCACCAAAGGAACTAGCGGGAGCTGGAGATACGCAGTATTTT.

Concerning this clonotype itself: Just one base apart from a much larger clone, this may be a read error. The chain employs TRBV20-1 and TRBJ1-5; D not certain. In germline, CDR1 is DFQATT, CDR2 SNEGSKA (reference sequence). CDR3 size: 15 residues. CDR3 region: CSARGSVNSSQPQHF. CDR3 bases: TGCAGTGCTAGAGGTTCAGTAAATAGCAGTCAGCCCCAGCATTTT.

At least ten counts were recorded for this clonotype. A read error may produce the germline difference seen at one junction end. This chain links TRBV12-3 or TRBV12-4 with TRBJ2-1, with TRBD2 matching over 12 bases. The CDR3 spans 15 residues. CDR3 DNA: TGTGCCAGCAATTTAAGACTAGCGGGAGTAGGTGAGCAGTTCTTC. Amino acids: CASNLRLAGVGEQFF.

This clonotype has ten or more counts. This chain uses TRBV12-5 with TRBJ1-5; D is undetermined. This CDR3 region has 13 residues. The germline V gene has CDR1 LGHNT and CDR2 FRNRAP. The V and J ends lost 3 bases and 7 bases respectively, with 10 bases between them. The CDR3 loop reads CASGLLLNQPQHF. CDR3 bases: TGTGCTAGTGGTTTACTCCTGAACCAGCCCCAGCATTTT. Full variable domain (remainder filled in from reference TRBV12-5 and TRBJ1-5): DARVTQTPRHKVTEMGQEVTMRCQPILGHNTVFWYRQTMMQGLELLAYFRNRAPLDDSGMPKDRFSAEMPDATLATLKIQPSEPRDSAVYFCASGLLLNQPQHFGDGTRLSIL.

Judged by abundance, this clonotype is medium-sized. The gene calls are TRBV2 and TRBJ2-1, with D maybe TRBD2 (5 bases). Looked up from germline, CDR1 is SNHLY and CDR2 is FYNNEI. The CDR3 loop spans 14 amino acids. V lost 7 bases and J 0 bases, leaving 10 bases between the germline ends. The CDR3 loop reads CASTADSSYNEQFF. CDR3 sequence (DNA): TGTGCCAGCACAGCGGATAGCTCCTACAATGAGCAGTTCTTC.

This clonotype was seen repeatedly, ten times or more. The chain combines TRBV28 with TRBJ2-7; weak D call: TRBD2 (5 bases). V was cut by 6 bases and J by 6 bases, with 12 bases left in between. The CDR3 totals 12 residues. The germline V gene encodes CDR1 MDHEN and CDR2 SYDVKM. CDR3 loop: CASRNPLGEQYF. The DNA of the CDR3 is TGTGCCAGCAGAAACCCACTAGGCGAGCAGTACTTC. The whole variable domain, filled in from reference TRBV28 and TRBJ2-7, reads DVKVTQSSRYLVKRTGEKVFLECVQDMDHENMFWYRQDPGLGLRLIYFSYDVKMKEKGDIPEGYSVSREKKERFSLILESASTNQTSMYLCASRNPLGEQYFGPGTRLTVT.

This clonotype was detected only a few times. The V gene is TRBV3-1, the J gene TRBJ1-3; no clear D gene. Germline V gene lookup returns CDR1 LGHDT and CDR2 YNNKEL (reference sequence). The CDR3 consists of 14 residues. V was trimmed by 10 bases and J by 3 bases, leaving 16 bases between them. CDR3 nucleotides: TGTGCCACTATATCGCCGCAACATGGAAACACCATATATTTT. Translated, it gives CATISPQHGNTIYF.

By share of the sample, this clonotype is medium-sized. The chain recombines TRBV20-1 with TRBJ1-2; D might be TRBD1 (5 bases). CDR3 length: 15 amino acids. Germline CDR1 reads DFQATT; CDR2 reads SNEGSKA (reference sequence). V gave up 0 bases and J gave up 6 bases, with 17 bases separating them. The CDR3, as DNA: TGCAGTGCTAGAGATCCTCCGCGGGGACGGCATGGCTACACCTTC. It translates to CSARDPPRGRHGYTF.

This clonotype was recorded many times. This sequence joins TRBV7-2 and TRBJ2-2; 12 nucleotides match TRBD2. Germline V gene lookup returns CDR1 SGHTA and CDR2 FQGNSA. Trimming took 8 bases from V and 3 from J; bases not matched to a gene: 1. This CDR3 is 14 amino acids long. Here the CDR3 reads CASGLAGYTGELFF. As DNA, the CDR3 is TGTGCCAGCGGACTAGCGGGATACACCGGGGAGCTGTTTTTT.

A few counts support this clonotype. The chain joins TRBV7-2 to TRBJ2-1; D call uncertain. CDR3 size: 11 residues. Trimming shortened V by 2 bases and J by 9 bases, and 5 bases separated the two germline ends. Germline CDR1 reads SGHTA; CDR2 reads FQGNSA. The CDR3 protein is CASSLWAEQFF. In DNA, the CDR3 is TGTGCCAGCAGCTTATGGGCTGAGCAGTTCTTC.

This clonotype has at least ten counts. The V call is TRBV12-3 or TRBV12-4, the J call TRBJ2-3, with D maybe TRBD2 (5 bases). The CDR3 sequence is 14 residues long. V lost 6 bases, J lost 4 bases, and 14 bases lay in between. The DNA of the CDR3 is TGTGCCAGCAGCTCGGTGGCTAGCCCAGATACGCAGTATTTT. Its translation: CASSSVASPDTQYF.

This clonotype was found many times. This sequence joins TRBV7-9 and TRBJ2-1, with D perhaps matching TRBD1 or TRBD2 (5 bases each). The germline V gene has CDR1 SEHNR and CDR2 FQNEAQ (reference sequence). The CDR3 is made up of 15 amino acids. Trimming took 5 bases from V and 2 from J, leaving 13 bases between them. The CDR3 loop is CASSGRDHPYNEQFF. The DNA of the CDR3 is TGTGCCAGCAGCGGCCGGGACCACCCCTACAATGAGCAGTTCTTC.

The table lists this clonotype with a few counts. The chain couples TRBV11-2 to TRBJ2-4, with 8 nucleotides matching TRBD1. This CDR3 spans 14 amino acids. Germline V gives CDR1 SGHAT, CDR2 FQNNGV. The ends lost 4 bases at V and 4 bases at J; junction bases unmatched: 3. CDR3 coding DNA: TGTGCCAGCAGCTCAAGGACAGGGAAAAACATTCAGTACTTC. It yields the protein CASSSRTGKNIQYF.

At least ten counts were recorded for this clonotype. The chain joins TRBV12-3 or TRBV12-4 to TRBJ2-1; D is possibly TRBD2 (6 bases). This CDR3 has 12 residues. Trimming left V 6 bases short and J 15 bases short, with 18 bases between. The DNA for the CDR3 is TGTGCCAGCAGCACTCCGGGACTCAAGCCGTTCTTC. Protein product: CASSTPGLKPFF.

This clonotype was observed a handful of times. The rearrangement uses TRBV2 and TRBJ1-1, with D unresolved. Germline V gene lookup returns CDR1 SNHLY and CDR2 FYNNEI. Deletions cut 7 bases from V and 2 bases from J, with 5 bases between. CDR3 length: 11 amino acids. CDR3 protein: CASTANTEAFF. The CDR3 DNA reads TGTGCCAGCACTGCTAACACTGAAGCTTTCTTT.

This clonotype was detected ten times or more. Germline and junction disagree at one end, which may indicate a read error. CDR3 protein: CASSLFRTSGSNWVF. CDR3 sequence (DNA): TGTGCCAGCAGCTTATTCAGGACTAGCGGGAGTAATTGGGTCTTC. The V and J genes are TRBV7-3 and TRBJ2-1; 13 bases fit TRBD2. The CDR3 is 15 residues long. From germline, CDR1 is SGHTA and CDR2 FQGTGA.

This clonotype is deemed medium-sized. The chain couples TRBV30 to TRBJ2-3; D is possibly TRBD2 (6 bases). This CDR3 has 15 amino acids. Looked up from germline, CDR1 is GTSNPN and CDR2 is SVGIG (reference sequence). Trimming removed 7 bases from V and 3 bases from J, with 20 bases in between. In nucleotides, the CDR3 is TGTGCCTTCCGCCGGGCACCACGGGGGACAGATACGCAGTATTTT. This codes for CAFRRAPRGTDTQYF.

This clonotype is judged medium-sized. V gene TRBV3-1 combines with J gene TRBJ2-2, with D possibly matching TRBD1 (6 bases). The germline CDR1 and CDR2 sequences are LGHDT and YNNKEL (reference sequence). CDR3 length equals 15 residues. Trimming cost V 4 bases and J 4 bases, with 13 bases left between them. The CDR3 is CASSPAGAGTGELFF. In nucleotides, the CDR3 is TGTGCCAGCAGCCCCGCAGGGGCGGGCACCGGGGAGCTGTTTTTT.

This clonotype was observed at least ten times. The rearrangement uses TRBV7-6 and TRBJ2-7, with TRBD2 identical over 10 bases. The CDR3 consists of 14 residues. The trim removed 1 base at V and 4 bases at J, leaving 1 base unmatched. Germline V gives CDR1 SGHVS, CDR2 FNYEAQ. The CDR3 DNA reads TGTGCCAGCAGCTTAGAAGCGGGAGGGTACGAGCAGTACTTC. Residues: CASSLEAGGYEQYF.

This clonotype was counted many times. The chain joins TRBV20-1 to TRBJ2-7; D is unresolved. Germline V lookup: CDR1 DFQATT, CDR2 SNEGSKA (reference sequence). Trimming removed 5 bases from V and 6 bases from J, with 8 bases in between. The CDR3 is 10 amino acids. The CDR3 sequence: CSASLLEQYF. The CDR3 nucleotides read TGCAGTGCTTCCCTCCTCGAGCAGTACTTC.

This clonotype was counted between two and nine times. The genes are TRBV5-6 and TRBJ2-1; unclear D gene. Germline V lookup: CDR1 SGHDT, CDR2 YYEEEE. V shed 1 base and J shed 9 bases, with 5 bases lying between them. The CDR3 is 11 residues long. CDR3 sequence: CASSLLREQFF. CDR3 bases: TGTGCCAGCAGCTTGTTGCGTGAGCAGTTCTTC.

This clonotype was detected only a few times. V gene TRBV3-1 combines with J gene TRBJ2-7; D gene uncertain. The CDR3 extends over 12 amino acids. CDR1 is LGHDT, CDR2 YNNKEL, per germline (reference sequence). V was trimmed by 0 bases and J by 6 bases, leaving 6 bases between them. This chain's CDR3 is CASSQDSPEQYF. In DNA, the CDR3 is TGTGCCAGCAGCCAAGATTCACCCGAGCAGTACTTC.